This entry lists 10 T cell receptor beta chains sequenced from one sample in a study of spatial heterogeneity in lung cancer. TCRdb reprocessed the 5' RACE reads via MiXCR and lists one record per CDR3 protein. The sample has roughly 30,000 distinct CDR3 sequences; about 10% are singletons. Time point in this sample: blood at routine non-recurrence follow-up after resection. The input for sequencing was PBMCs, taken at follow-up. The receptors were sampled from a female donor with early-stage non-small cell lung cancer.

In its sample, this clonotype was seen a few times. This sequence joins TRBV24-1 and TRBJ2-7, with TRBD1 identical over 7 bases. CDR1 and CDR2 (germline): KGHDR, SFDVKD. V gave up 5 bases and J gave up 1 base; unmatched junction bases: 13. The CDR3 is 17 residues long. CDR3 in amino acids: CATSGSVSDRESYEQYF. In nucleotides, the CDR3 is TGTGCCACCAGTGGCTCGGTTTCCGACAGGGAATCCTACGAGCAGTACTTC.

This clonotype was detected ten times or more. This chain joins TRBV7-9 and TRBJ2-1; TRBD1 matches at 7 bases. The CDR3 is 12 residues long. Germline loops: CDR1 SEHNR, CDR2 FQNEAQ (reference sequence). The junction had 5 bases not matched to a gene; V was cut back by 5 bases and J by 10 bases. DNA of the CDR3: TGTGCCAGCAGCCCACTGGACAGGGAGCAGTTCTTC. Translated, it gives CASSPLDREQFF. The full variable domain, rest sourced from reference TRBV7-9 and TRBJ2-1, is DTGVSQNPRHKITKRGQNVTFRCDPISEHNRLYWYRQTLGQGPEFLTYFQNEAQLEKSRLLSDRFSAERPKGSFSTLEIQRTEQGDSAMYLCASSPLDREQFFGPGTRLTVL.

In this sample, this clonotype turned up a few times. The rearrangement links TRBV7-9 to TRBJ1-1; D remains unclear. The CDR3 spans 12 residues. Germline V lookup: CDR1 SEHNR, CDR2 FQNEAQ (reference sequence). Trimming shortened V by 5 bases and J by 5 bases, and 9 bases separated the two germline ends. The CDR3: CASSQIWTEAFF. The CDR3 DNA reads TGTGCCAGCAGCCAAATATGGACTGAAGCTTTCTTT. The whole variable domain, remainder taken from reference TRBV7-9 and TRBJ1-1, is DTGVSQNPRHKITKRGQNVTFRCDPISEHNRLYWYRQTLGQGPEFLTYFQNEAQLEKSRLLSDRFSAERPKGSFSTLEIQRTEQGDSAMYLCASSQIWTEAFFGQGTRLTVV.

This clonotype has more than one count but fewer than ten. CDR3 residues: CASSSSQAYNEQFF. The CDR3 region has the DNA TGTGCCAGCAGTTCTTCACAGGCGTACAATGAGCAGTTCTTC. The chain combines TRBV7-2 with TRBJ2-1, with D perhaps TRBD1 (5 bases). Trimming left V 6 bases short and J 4 bases short, with 13 bases between. The CDR3 loop spans 14 amino acids. Looked up from germline, CDR1 is SGHTA and CDR2 is FQGNSA.

This clonotype was counted between two and nine times. The genes are TRBV28 and TRBJ1-1, with D unclear. CDR3 size: 11 residues. V lost 6 bases to trimming and J lost 1 base, with 3 bases between them. The V gene's germline CDR1 is MDHEN and CDR2 SYDVKM. CDR3 sequence: CASSPNTEAFF. CDR3 nucleotide sequence: TGTGCCAGCAGCCCGAACACTGAAGCTTTCTTT.

The chain links TRBV20-1 to TRBJ2-7; 7 bases are a match to TRBD1. The length of the CDR3 is 14 residues. V was clipped by 6 bases and J by 0 bases; unmatched bases: 8. CDR1 DFQATT and CDR2 SNEGSKA come from the germline V gene (reference sequence). CDR3 sequence reads: CSASGTVFSYEQYF. The DNA for the CDR3 is TGCAGTGCCTCCGGGACAGTCTTCTCCTACGAGCAGTACTTC.

This clonotype turned up a few times. V is TRBV6-4 and J is TRBJ2-3, with a tentative D call TRBD2 (6 bases). The V gene's germline CDR1 is MRHNA and CDR2 SNTAGT. Between the trimmed V and J ends, which lost 3 bases and 6 bases, there was a span of 13 bases. This CDR3 has 14 residues. The CDR3 DNA follows: TGTGCCAGCAGTGATTTCGCGGGGTCGGATACGCAGTATTTT. This gives the protein CASSDFAGSDTQYF.

This clonotype was detected only a few times. V gene TRBV5-1 combines with J gene TRBJ2-3; 11 bases agree with TRBD1. The CDR3 is made up of 16 amino acids. CDR1 and CDR2 from the germline V gene are SGHRS and YFSETQ. V lost 4 bases and J lost 3; bases outside the gene matches: 7. The chain's CDR3 is CASSRRTGGGTDTQYF. The CDR3, as DNA: TGCGCCAGCAGCAGGCGGACAGGGGGCGGAACAGATACGCAGTATTTT.

This sequence joins TRBV7-2 and TRBJ1-4; no firm D call. Trimming removed 4 bases at V and 11 bases at J, with 11 bases between. The CDR3 loop spans 12 amino acids. The V gene's germline CDR1 is SGHTA and CDR2 FQGNSA. This chain's CDR3 is CASSSEPIKLFF. DNA for the CDR3: TGTGCCAGCAGCTCCGAGCCCATCAAACTGTTTTTT.

The chain recombines TRBV7-2 with TRBJ1-5; D possibly corresponds to TRBD1 (6 bases). V was shortened by 5 bases and J by 9 bases, with 11 bases between the two germline ends. Germline CDR1 is SGHTA and CDR2 is FQGNSA. The CDR3 runs to 12 residues. This chain's CDR3 is CASSPKDRPQHF. In DNA form, the CDR3 reads TGTGCCAGCAGCCCCAAGGACAGGCCCCAGCATTTT.